The clone carrying this T cell receptor (beta chain) was counted many times. The entry originates in a study of spatial heterogeneity in lung cancer. Individually, TCR cDNA molecules were each labelled with a unique molecular identifier. TCRdb recomputed calls from the 5' RACE reads with MiXCR, one row per CDR3 protein. The sample includes 50,000 to 75,000 distinct CDR3 sequences, under 7.5% of them seen just once. CDR3 length: 13 residues. Looked up from germline, CDR1 is DFQATT and CDR2 is SNEGSKA (reference sequence). Trimming cost V 3 bases and J 5 bases, with 13 bases left between them. Time point indicated: sample taken at primary tumor resection.

This TCR came from a female donor with early-stage non-small cell lung cancer. The chain links TRBV20-1 to TRBJ2-5, with no clear D. The sequenced sample was PBMCs, obtained at surgery. DNA of the CDR3: TGCAGTGCTAGCGGATCAAACCGGGAGACCCAGTACTTC. Translation: CSASGSNRETQYF.